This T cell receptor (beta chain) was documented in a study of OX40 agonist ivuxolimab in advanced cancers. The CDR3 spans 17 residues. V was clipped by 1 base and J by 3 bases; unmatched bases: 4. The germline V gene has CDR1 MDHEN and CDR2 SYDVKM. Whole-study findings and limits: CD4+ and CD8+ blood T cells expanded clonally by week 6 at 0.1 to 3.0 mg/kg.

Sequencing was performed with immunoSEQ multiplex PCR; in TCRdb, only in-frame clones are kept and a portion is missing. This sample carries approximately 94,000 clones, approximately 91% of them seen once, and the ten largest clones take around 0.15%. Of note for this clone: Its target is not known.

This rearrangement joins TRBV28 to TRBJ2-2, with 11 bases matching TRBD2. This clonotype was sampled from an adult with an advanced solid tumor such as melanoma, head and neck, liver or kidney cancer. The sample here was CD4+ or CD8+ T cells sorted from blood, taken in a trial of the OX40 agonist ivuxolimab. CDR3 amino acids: CASSLFPGLADTGELFF. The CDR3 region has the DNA TGTGCCAGCAGTTTATTCCCGGGACTAGCGGACACCGGGGAGCTGTTTTTT.